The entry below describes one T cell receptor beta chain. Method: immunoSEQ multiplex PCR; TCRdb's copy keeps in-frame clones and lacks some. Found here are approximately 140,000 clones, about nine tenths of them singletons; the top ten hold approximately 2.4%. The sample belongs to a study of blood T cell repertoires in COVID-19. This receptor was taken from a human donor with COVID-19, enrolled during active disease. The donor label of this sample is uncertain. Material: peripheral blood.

DNA of the CDR3: TGTGCCACCAGTGATTCCGACAATACTTGGGATCAGCCCCAGCATTTT. Translated, it gives CATSDSDNTWDQPQHF. The rearrangement uses TRBV24-1 and TRBJ1-5, with D unclear. This CDR3 has 16 residues. Germline loops: CDR1 KGHDR, CDR2 SFDVKD. The germline V and J ends were trimmed by 2 bases and 5 bases, with 15 bases remaining between them.